Listed below are T cell receptor beta chains from one sample, sequenced in a study of T cells expressing NK-cell markers. TCRdb reworked the 5' RACE reads into one entry per CDR3 protein, no DNA. This repertoire includes around 550,000 distinct CDR3 sequences. The sequencing sample was made of blood T cells: a sorted CD56 or NKG2C T cell subset, CD4+ or CD8+ T cells, or bulk PBMC T cells (not recorded which). Every receptor here comes from a young man in good health. The CDR3 runs from the conserved cysteine through the conserved F or W. Fields, in order: V gene, J gene, CDR3 length, CDR3 protein.

V: TRBV7-7
J: TRBJ2-3
length: 14
CDR3: CASSFGTGTEEKYF

V: TRBV29-1
J: TRBJ1-1
length: 14
CDR3: CSVVPGQGRTEAFF

V: TRBV7-9
J: TRBJ1-4
length: 14
CDR3: CASSLDAGGVKLFF

V: TRBV12-3/TRBV12-4
J: TRBJ2-3
length: 16
CDR3: CASSLGAWGVTDTQYF

V: TRBV11-2
J: TRBJ2-3
length: 14
CDR3: CASSMSGRIDTQYF

V: TRBV29-1
J: TRBJ2-5
length: 14
CDR3: CSVAAAGKRETQYF

V: TRBV5-1
J: TRBJ1-1
length: 15
CDR3: CASSLGGGRNTEAFF

V: TRBV29-1
J: TRBJ2-5
length: 14
CDR3: CSVEDPPVGGTQYF

V: TRBV5-1
J: TRBJ2-5
length: 15
CDR3: CASSLEGQRMETQYF

V: TRBV12-5
J: TRBJ2-5
length: 14
CDR3: CASSGHNSGETQYF

V: TRBV4-3
J: TRBJ2-2
length: 17
CDR3: CASSQEMAPMNTGELFF

V: TRBV4-1
J: TRBJ1-5
length: 16
CDR3: CASSQIEGRLNQPQHF

V: TRBV20-1
J: TRBJ2-1
length: 15
CDR3: CSASLPGLRNNEQFF

V: TRBV29-1
J: TRBJ2-1
length: 15
CDR3: CSVEQGFRGDNEQFF

V: TRBV6-1
J: TRBJ2-5
length: 14
CDR3: CASSEWTDQETQYF

V: TRBV5-1
J: TRBJ2-3
length: 13
CDR3: CASVEEGTDTQYF

V: TRBV7-6
J: TRBJ2-1
length: 15
CDR3: CASSPRMGMHNEQFF

V: TRBV2
J: TRBJ1-3
length: 12
CDR3: CASRQGDNTIYF

V: TRBV4-2
J: TRBJ2-3
length: 15
CDR3: CASSQGTPGTDTQYF

V: TRBV5-5
J: TRBJ1-4
length: 15
CDR3: CASSRAGTAYEKLFF

V: TRBV24-1
J: TRBJ2-3
length: 20
CDR3: CATSDSSPGLAGGPSDTQYF

V: TRBV7-3
J: TRBJ2-2
length: 17
CDR3: CASSRHPGQTNTGELFF

V: TRBV4-1
J: TRBJ2-1
length: 12
CDR3: CASSRRGAEQFF

V: TRBV4-1
J: TRBJ2-2
length: 17
CDR3: CASSQGPAKINTGELFF

V: TRBV7-2
J: TRBJ2-5
length: 17
CDR3: CASSFSREASLRETQYF

V: TRBV12-3/TRBV12-4
J: TRBJ1-5
length: 16
CDR3: CASSFYGPREVQPQHF

V: TRBV24-1
J: TRBJ2-6
length: 17
CDR3: CATSDPRESSGANVLTF

V: TRBV28
J: TRBJ2-3
length: 13
CDR3: CALGRGSTDTQYF

V: TRBV7-9
J: TRBJ2-5
length: 14
CDR3: CASSSTDREETQYF

V: TRBV11-2
J: TRBJ2-5
length: 15
CDR3: CASSLVGLGRETQYF

V: TRBV5-6
J: TRBJ1-3
length: 15
CDR3: CASSFPRRSGNTIYF

V: TRBV6-1
J: TRBJ1-2
length: 19
CDR3: CASSGTGGLFDSSLFGYTF

V: TRBV11-2
J: TRBJ2-5
length: 19
CDR3: CASSSPNTSGEIYQETQYF

V: TRBV7-9
J: TRBJ2-5
length: 17
CDR3: CASSFLGRAQGMETQYF

V: TRBV11-2
J: TRBJ2-1
length: 13
CDR3: CASRPKGDNEQFF

V: TRBV5-1
J: TRBJ2-3
length: 16
CDR3: CASRLTSGTPSSLQYF

V: TRBV4-1
J: TRBJ2-6
length: 19
CDR3: CASSQVIEMAISGANVLTF

V: TRBV30
J: TRBJ1-1
length: 12
CDR3: CAWNWGTTEAFF

V: TRBV3-1
J: TRBJ2-3
length: 13
CDR3: CASLDRDADTQYF

V: TRBV5-1
J: TRBJ1-1
length: 14
CDR3: CASSFGEAIPEAFF

V: TRBV4-1
J: TRBJ2-3
length: 14
CDR3: CASTHEPRSDTQYF